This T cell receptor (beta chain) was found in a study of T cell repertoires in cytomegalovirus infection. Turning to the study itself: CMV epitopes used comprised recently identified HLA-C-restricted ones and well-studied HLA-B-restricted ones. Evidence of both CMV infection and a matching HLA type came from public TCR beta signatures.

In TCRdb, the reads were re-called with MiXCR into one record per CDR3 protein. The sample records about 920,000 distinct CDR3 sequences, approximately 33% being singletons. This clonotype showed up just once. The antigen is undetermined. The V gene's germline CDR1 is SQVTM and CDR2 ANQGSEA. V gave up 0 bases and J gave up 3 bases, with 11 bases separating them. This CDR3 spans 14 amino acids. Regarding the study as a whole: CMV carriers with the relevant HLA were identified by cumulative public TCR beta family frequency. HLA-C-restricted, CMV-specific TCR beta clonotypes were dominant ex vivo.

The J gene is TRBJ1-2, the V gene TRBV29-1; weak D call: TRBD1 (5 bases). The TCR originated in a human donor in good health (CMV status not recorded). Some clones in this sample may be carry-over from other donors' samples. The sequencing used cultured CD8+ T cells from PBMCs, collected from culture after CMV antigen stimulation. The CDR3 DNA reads TGCAGCGTTGAAGATTCTCAGGGACACTATGGCTACACCTTC. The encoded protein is CSVEDSQGHYGYTF.